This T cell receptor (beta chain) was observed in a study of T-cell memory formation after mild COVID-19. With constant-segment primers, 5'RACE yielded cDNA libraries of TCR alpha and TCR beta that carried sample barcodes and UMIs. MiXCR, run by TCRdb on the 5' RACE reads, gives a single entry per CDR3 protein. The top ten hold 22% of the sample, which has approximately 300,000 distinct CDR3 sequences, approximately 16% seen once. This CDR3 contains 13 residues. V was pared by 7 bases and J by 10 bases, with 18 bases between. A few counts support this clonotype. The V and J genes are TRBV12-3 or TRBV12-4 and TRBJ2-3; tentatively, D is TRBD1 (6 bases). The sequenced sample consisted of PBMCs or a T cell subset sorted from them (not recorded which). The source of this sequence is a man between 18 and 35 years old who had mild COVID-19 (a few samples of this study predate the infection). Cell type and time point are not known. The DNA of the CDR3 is TGTGCCAGCACGAGGCAGGACAGCACGTCGCAGTATTTT. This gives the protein CASTRQDSTSQYF.